This T cell receptor beta chain was captured in a study of cytomegalovirus exposure and HLA in healthy donors. Study-level information: The Caucasian-associated ancestry cluster held less than 85% of around 380 genotyped donors. Study observations and caveats: In vitro work confirmed that a few CMV-associated chains recognize CMV antigens. A likely sequencing artifact accounted for one observed cluster of highly shared sequence variants. CMV serostatus was the sole immune exposure information available.

60 Vbeta and 13 Jbeta primers were used in PCR. Method: immunoSEQ multiplex PCR; TCRdb's copy keeps in-frame clones and lacks some. Among 100,000 to 150,000 clones listed, roughly 14% were seen once. Looked up from germline, CDR1 is MNHEY and CDR2 is SVGAGI. Trimming removed 6 bases from V and 4 bases from J; junction bases left unmatched: 7. This CDR3 comprises 14 residues. There are a few counts of this clone. The antigen is not known. The specimen was PBMCs. J is TRBJ1-2 and V is TRBV6-5, with 8 bases fitting TRBD1. The sequence was collected from a woman aged 18-30 years in good health and CMV-seronegative. CDR3 DNA: TGTGCCAGCAGGCAGACAGGGGAGGCCTATGGCTACACCTTC. Protein product: CASRQTGEAYGYTF.